Presented here are 22 T cell receptor beta chains from one specimen sequenced in a study of cytomegalovirus exposure and HLA in healthy donors. A multiplex PCR was run with 60 Vbeta primers and 13 Jbeta primers. Libraries were prepared by immunoSEQ multiplex PCR; TCRdb keeps only in-frame clonotypes and omits some of them. There are about 220,000 clones in the sample; roughly 82% occur only once, and 5% to 6% lies in the top ten. Sequencing used PBMCs. Source of these receptors: a woman aged 40 to 55 in good health and CMV-seropositive.

The chain has TRBV7-6 and TRBJ1-1, with 8 bases aligning to TRBD1. CDR3 length: 17 residues. The J segment lost 0 bases and the V segment lost 0 bases, leaving 6 bases of the junction unmatched. The V gene's germline CDR1 is SGHVS and CDR2 FNYEAQ. The CDR3 bases are TGTGCCAGCAGCTTAGCCCCCGTGACAGGGGTGAACACTGAAGCTTTCTTT. Amino acids: CASSLAPVTGVNTEAFF.

This clone was seen a single time. This sequence joins TRBV4-3 and TRBJ2-3, with TRBD2 identical over 11 bases. With 0 bases clipped from V and 4 bases from J, the junction kept 9 bases outside the gene matches. Looked up from germline, CDR1 is LGHNA and CDR2 is YSLEER. The CDR3 contains 18 residues. CDR3 in DNA: TGCGCCAGCAGCCAAGATTTCGTGACTAGCGGGAACCCAGATACGCAGTATTTT. Translation: CASSQDFVTSGNPDTQYF.

V usage is TRBV18 and J usage is TRBJ1-1; no firm D call. The germline V gene has CDR1 KGHSH and CDR2 LQKENI. The V end lost 0 bases, the J end lost 2 bases, and 7 bases lay between the germline ends. This CDR3 comprises 14 residues. In nucleotides, the CDR3 is TGTGCCAGCTCACCACCTCATCCCAACACTGAAGCTTTCTTT. It encodes CASSPPHPNTEAFF.

The chain combines TRBV11-3 with TRBJ1-4, with a possible D match to TRBD1 (6 bases). The CDR3 contains 13 residues. Germline V gene lookup returns CDR1 SGHNT and CDR2 YENEEA. V lost 8 bases to trimming and J lost 5 bases, with 12 bases between them. CDR3 sequence reads: CASCDRRNEKLFF. Written as DNA, the CDR3 is TGTGCCAGCTGCGACAGGCGGAATGAAAAACTGTTTTTT.

The chain has TRBV4-1 and TRBJ2-3; 8 bases are a match to TRBD2. The ends lost 3 bases at V and 1 base at J; junction bases unmatched: 3. The V gene's germline CDR1 is MGHRA and CDR2 YSYEKL. The CDR3 consists of 15 residues. DNA of the CDR3: TGCGCCAGCAGCCAGCCGACTAGCGGCACAGATACGCAGTATTTT. It is translated as CASSQPTSGTDTQYF.

The gene calls are TRBV5-4 and TRBJ1-2, with 7 bases lining up with TRBD1. Germline CDR1 reads SGHNT; CDR2 reads YYREEE (reference sequence). This CDR3 is built from 14 residues. V gave up 4 bases and J gave up 2 bases; unmatched junction bases: 5. This chain's CDR3 is CASSRGTENYGYTF. CDR3 nucleotide sequence: TGTGCCAGCAGCCGAGGGACAGAAAACTATGGCTACACCTTC.

J is TRBJ1-5 and V is TRBV4-2; TRBD1 matches at 9 bases. Germline V gene lookup returns CDR1 LGHNA and CDR2 YNFKEQ. The ends lost 5 bases at V and 3 bases at J; junction bases unmatched: 8. This CDR3 is built from 16 residues. In DNA, the CDR3 is TGTGCCAGCAGCGGTCCGGGACAGGGCTACAATCAGCCCCAGCATTTT. This gives the protein CASSGPGQGYNQPQHF.

This clone was observed a single time. This chain connects TRBV9 to TRBJ2-7; 11 bases map to TRBD1. Germline lookup yields CDR1 SGDLS and CDR2 YYNGEE. Trimming at V came to 0 bases and at J to 5 bases, leaving 7 bases not matched to a gene. The CDR3 length is 16 residues. CDR3: CASSVGGTGGWDEQYF. For the CDR3, the DNA is TGTGCCAGCAGCGTAGGCGGGACAGGGGGATGGGACGAGCAGTACTTC. The whole variable domain, filled in from reference TRBV9 and TRBJ2-7, reads DSGVTQTPKHLITATGQRVTLRCSPRSGDLSVYWYQQSLDQGLQFLIQYYNGEERAKGNILERFSAQQFPDLHSELNLSSLELGDSALYFCASSVGGTGGWDEQYFGPGTRLTVT.

The chain links TRBV27 to TRBJ1-1; D unresolved. V lost 2 bases to trimming and J lost 0 bases, with 10 bases between them. Germline V lookup: CDR1 MNHEY, CDR2 SMNVEV (reference sequence). The CDR3 spans 15 residues. DNA of the CDR3: TGTGCCAGCAGTTTAAGAAGCCCGGTGAACACTGAAGCTTTCTTT. Amino acids: CASSLRSPVNTEAFF.

The chain uses TRBV4-3 and TRBJ2-7, with a possible D match to TRBD1 (5 bases). The CDR3 is 15 residues long. V was trimmed by 3 bases and J by 2 bases, leaving 14 bases between them. In germline, CDR1 is LGHNA, CDR2 YSLEER. The CDR3 DNA follows: TGCGCCAGCAGCCAGGCCGACAGCAATGCCTACGAGCAGTACTTC. Its protein product is CASSQADSNAYEQYF.

This clone showed up just a few times. This chain joins TRBV10-3 and TRBJ1-1, with 10 bases that match TRBD1. Germline loops: CDR1 ENHRY, CDR2 SYGVKD. CDR3 size: 15 residues. V trimming: 7 bases; J trimming: 1 base; junction bases outside the gene matches: 6. This chain's CDR3 is CAITRDRGANTEAFF. CDR3 bases: TGTGCCATCACCAGGGACAGGGGAGCGAACACTGAAGCTTTCTTT.

The chain has TRBV29-1 and TRBJ1-1; 8 bases agree with TRBD1. Trimming removed 6 bases from V and 3 bases from J; junction bases left unmatched: 12. This CDR3 has 15 amino acids. Germline CDR1 SQVTM, CDR2 ANQGSEA. The CDR3 coding sequence is TGCAGCGTCCAAGGACAGGGTGGTAATGACACTGAAGCTTTCTTT. It codes for CSVQGQGGNDTEAFF.

The V and J genes are TRBV2 and TRBJ1-4, with a tentative D call TRBD1 (6 bases). Trimming removed 6 bases from V and 7 bases from J, with 6 bases in between. The CDR3 consists of 11 residues. Germline-derived CDR1 and CDR2 are SNHLY and FYNNEI. This chain's CDR3 is CASSRGEKLFF. The CDR3 nucleotides are TGTGCCAGCAGCAGGGGTGAAAAACTGTTTTTT.

The chain recombines TRBV19 with TRBJ1-5; D gene uncertain. CDR3 length: 15 residues. Trimming took off 5 bases at V and 0 bases at J, with 11 bases between the two ends. From germline, CDR1 is LNHDA and CDR2 SQIVND (reference sequence). This chain's CDR3 is CASSPLVYSNQPQHF. Here the CDR3 DNA reads TGTGCCAGTAGTCCCTTAGTCTATAGCAATCAGCCCCAGCATTTT.

The V gene is TRBV5-6, the J gene TRBJ2-5, with D perhaps TRBD2 (5 bases). CDR1 and CDR2 (germline): SGHDT, YYEEEE. The CDR3 is 14 residues long. Trimming removed 0 bases from V and 3 bases from J, with 9 bases in between. The CDR3 nucleotides are TGTGCCAGCAGCTTGGCGGGGTGGGAAGAGACCCAGTACTTC. This gives the protein CASSLAGWEETQYF.

The J gene is TRBJ1-2, the V gene TRBV27; 10 positions match TRBD1. The CDR3 sequence is 16 residues long. CDR1 and CDR2 (germline): MNHEY, SMNVEV (reference sequence). V gave up 1 base and J gave up 6 bases; unmatched junction bases: 8. The CDR3 is CASSLFGGDRGDGYTF. CDR3 sequence (DNA): TGTGCCAGCAGTTTATTCGGGGGGGACAGGGGTGATGGCTACACCTTC.

The chain has TRBV5-6 and TRBJ1-5; D is perhaps TRBD1 (5 bases). V shed 0 bases and J shed 6 bases, with 10 bases lying between them. This CDR3 region has 14 residues. Germline CDR1 SGHDT, CDR2 YYEEEE. The CDR3 bases are TGTGCCAGCAGCTTGGGCAGGGCGCGTCAGCCCCAGCATTTT. Amino acid sequence: CASSLGRARQPQHF. Looking up the rest from reference TRBV5-6 and TRBJ1-5 gives the full variable domain: DAGVTQSPTHLIKTRGQQVTLRCSPKSGHDTVSWYQQALGQGPQFIFQYYEEEERQRGNFPDRFSGHQFPNYSSELNVNALLLGDSALYLCASSLGRARQPQHFGDGTRLSIL.

The chain combines TRBV9 with TRBJ2-7; possible D gene TRBD2, 5 bases. CDR3 length: 13 residues. Germline assignment: CDR1 SGDLS and CDR2 YYNGEE. The germline V and J ends were trimmed by 0 bases and 5 bases, with 9 bases remaining between them. CDR3 region: CASSVVVANEQYF. The CDR3 DNA reads as TGTGCCAGCAGCGTAGTAGTAGCGAACGAGCAGTACTTC.

The J gene is TRBJ1-1, the V gene TRBV7-9; D gene ambiguous. Between the trimmed V and J ends, which lost 1 base and 3 bases, there was a span of 9 bases. The CDR3 extends over 14 amino acids. The germline gives CDR1 SEHNR, CDR2 FQNEAQ (reference sequence). As DNA, the CDR3 is TGTGCCAGCAGCTTAGGGGTGGAGGACACTGAAGCTTTCTTT. It specifies CASSLGVEDTEAFF. Combining the CDR3 with reference TRBV7-9 and TRBJ1-1 gives the whole variable domain DTGVSQNPRHKITKRGQNVTFRCDPISEHNRLYWYRQTLGQGPEFLTYFQNEAQLEKSRLLSDRFSAERPKGSFSTLEIQRTEQGDSAMYLCASSLGVEDTEAFFGQGTRLTVV.

The CDR3 here is CASSPNRQAQYF. CDR3 sequence (DNA): TGCGCCAGCAGCCCCAACCGGCAGGCCCAGTACTTC. The V and J genes are TRBV5-1 and TRBJ2-5; D unclear. The CDR3 sequence is 12 residues long. The germline V and J ends were trimmed by 4 bases and 9 bases, with 13 bases remaining between them. Per the germline V gene, CDR1 is SGHRS and CDR2 is YFSETQ.

This chain links TRBV9 with TRBJ2-7, with 7 positions matching TRBD1. CDR1 SGDLS and CDR2 YYNGEE come from the germline V gene. The CDR3 is 14 residues long. The V segment lost 6 bases and the J segment 3 bases; nucleotides outside the gene matches: 9. Here the CDR3 reads CASTQGGGDYEQYF. The CDR3 DNA reads TGTGCCAGCACCCAAGGGGGCGGAGACTACGAGCAGTACTTC.

The chain employs TRBV6-5 and TRBJ2-3; no definite D call. The CDR3 contains 12 residues. Germline values: CDR1 MNHEY, CDR2 SVGAGI. V was cut by 6 bases and J by 3 bases, with 7 bases left in between. The CDR3 DNA reads as TGTGCCAGCAGGTCCCGTACAGATACGCAGTATTTT. Residues: CASRSRTDTQYF.